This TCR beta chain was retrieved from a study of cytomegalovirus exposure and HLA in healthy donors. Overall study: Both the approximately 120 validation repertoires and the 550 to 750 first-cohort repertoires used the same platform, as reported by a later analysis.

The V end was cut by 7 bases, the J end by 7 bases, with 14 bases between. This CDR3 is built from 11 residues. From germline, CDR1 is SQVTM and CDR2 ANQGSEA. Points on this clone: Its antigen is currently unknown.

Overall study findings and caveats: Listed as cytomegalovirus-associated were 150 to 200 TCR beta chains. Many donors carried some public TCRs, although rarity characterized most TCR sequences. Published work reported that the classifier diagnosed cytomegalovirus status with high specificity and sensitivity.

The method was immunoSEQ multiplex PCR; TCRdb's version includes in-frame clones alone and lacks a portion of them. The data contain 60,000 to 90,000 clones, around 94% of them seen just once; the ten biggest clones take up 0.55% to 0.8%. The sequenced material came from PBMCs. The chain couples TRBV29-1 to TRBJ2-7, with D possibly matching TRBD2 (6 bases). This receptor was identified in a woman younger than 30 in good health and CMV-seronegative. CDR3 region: CSAFGAGEQYF. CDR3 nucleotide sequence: TGCAGCGCCTTCGGGGCGGGGGAGCAGTACTTC.